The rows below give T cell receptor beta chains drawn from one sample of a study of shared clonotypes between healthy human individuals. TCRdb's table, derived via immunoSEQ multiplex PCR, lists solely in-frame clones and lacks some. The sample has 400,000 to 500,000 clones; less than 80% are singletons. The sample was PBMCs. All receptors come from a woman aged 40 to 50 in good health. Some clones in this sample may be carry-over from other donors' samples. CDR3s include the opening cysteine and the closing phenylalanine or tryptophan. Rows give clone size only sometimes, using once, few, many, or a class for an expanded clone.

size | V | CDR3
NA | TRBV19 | CASSVRVSYEQYF
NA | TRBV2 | CASRYGSSAAFF
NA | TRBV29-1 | CSVEVGSVEEKLFF
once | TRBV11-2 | CASSLRRGTQETQYF
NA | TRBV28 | CASSRQGAFDGYTF
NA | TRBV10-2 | CASTPQGDYGYTF
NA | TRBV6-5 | CASSPRQGAYEQYF
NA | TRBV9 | CASSSFSGTNEQFF
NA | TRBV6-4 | CATKVAGTDTQYF
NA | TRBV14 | CASSPGGGWETQYF
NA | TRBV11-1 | CASSPRTSGRSTGELFF
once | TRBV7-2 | CASSSLGNQPQHF
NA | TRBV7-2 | CASSLVRLAKIGDTQYF
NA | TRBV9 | CASSVSGQGVNTEAFF